This is a list of T cell receptor beta chains from one sample in a study of cytomegalovirus exposure and HLA in healthy donors. Generated by immunoSEQ multiplex PCR, the TCRdb table keeps only in-frame clones and is missing some. The sample lists about 140,000 clones, 82% occurring once. The specimen was PBMCs. The receptors here all came from a woman aged 60 to 75 in good health and CMV-seropositive. CDR3s include the opening cysteine and the closing phenylalanine or tryptophan. Fields, in order: CDR3 DNA, CDR3 protein, J gene, V gene, CDR3 length, D gene, clone size. A D gene is named only where the DNA matches it firmly. Expanded clones are given a class, and other clones once, few, many or no size at all.

CDR3 DNA: TGCGCCAGCAGCCAAGTTGCAGGGGGCACTGAAGCTTTCTTT
CDR3 protein: CASSQVAGGTEAFF
J gene: TRBJ1-1
V gene: TRBV4-3
CDR3 length: 14
D gene: TRBD1
clone size: few

CDR3 DNA: TGTGCCAGCAGTGAGGGGGGTAGCTCTGGAAACACCATATATTTT
CDR3 protein: CASSEGGSSGNTIYF
J gene: TRBJ1-3
V gene: TRBV25-1
CDR3 length: 15
D gene: NA
clone size: once

CDR3 DNA: TGTGCCAGCACGGGGGACAGGGCCAACTATGGCTACACCTTC
CDR3 protein: CASTGDRANYGYTF
J gene: TRBJ1-2
V gene: TRBV28
CDR3 length: 14
D gene: TRBD1
clone size: NA

CDR3 DNA: TGTGCCAGCAGCTTACAGGGGAGGGGGAACACTGAAGCTTTCTTT
CDR3 protein: CASSLQGRGNTEAFF
J gene: TRBJ1-1
V gene: TRBV7-6
CDR3 length: 15
D gene: NA
clone size: NA

CDR3 DNA: TGTGCCAGCAGCTTAGCCTTGGGGACTAGCGGGATAAATGAGCAGTTCTTC
CDR3 protein: CASSLALGTSGINEQFF
J gene: TRBJ2-1
V gene: TRBV7-9
CDR3 length: 17
D gene: TRBD2
clone size: once

CDR3 DNA: TGTGCCAGCAGACAACCGGGACAGGGAAAAATCTCTGAAGCTTTCTTT
CDR3 protein: CASRQPGQGKISEAFF
J gene: TRBJ1-1
V gene: TRBV5-4
CDR3 length: 16
D gene: TRBD1
clone size: NA

CDR3 DNA: TGCGCCAGCTGGGGGGGAACCTACAATGAGCAGTTCTTC
CDR3 protein: CASWGGTYNEQFF
J gene: TRBJ2-1
V gene: TRBV5-1
CDR3 length: 13
D gene: TRBD2
clone size: NA

CDR3 DNA: TGTGCCAGCAGCCGCCGGGACTTTCAAGAGACCCAGTACTTC
CDR3 protein: CASSRRDFQETQYF
J gene: TRBJ2-5
V gene: TRBV14
CDR3 length: 14
D gene: NA
clone size: NA

CDR3 DNA: TGTGCCAGCAGCGGACTAGCGGGAGGCGGTGAGCAGTTCTTC
CDR3 protein: CASSGLAGGGEQFF
J gene: TRBJ2-1
V gene: TRBV11-2
CDR3 length: 14
D gene: TRBD2
clone size: NA

CDR3 DNA: TGTGCCAGCTCACTTGGACAGGGCCCTTCCTACGAGCAGTACTTC
CDR3 protein: CASSLGQGPSYEQYF
J gene: TRBJ2-7
V gene: TRBV18
CDR3 length: 15
D gene: TRBD1
clone size: NA

CDR3 DNA: TGTGCCAGCATCTCTACCCGGGACAACTCTGGAAACACCATATATTTT
CDR3 protein: CASISTRDNSGNTIYF
J gene: TRBJ1-3
V gene: TRBV6-8
CDR3 length: 16
D gene: NA
clone size: NA

CDR3 DNA: TGTGCCAGTAGTATAATTGGTTCGACAGGGGAAAATCAGCCCCAGCATTTT
CDR3 protein: CASSIIGSTGENQPQHF
J gene: TRBJ1-5
V gene: TRBV19
CDR3 length: 17
D gene: TRBD1
clone size: NA

CDR3 DNA: TGTGCCAGCAGTGTAGCGGGGCCTACCTACGAGCAGTACTTC
CDR3 protein: CASSVAGPTYEQYF
J gene: TRBJ2-7
V gene: TRBV2
CDR3 length: 14
D gene: TRBD2
clone size: once

CDR3 DNA: TGTGCCAGCCTTCCGACAACCTATAGCAATCAGCCCCAGCATTTT
CDR3 protein: CASLPTTYSNQPQHF
J gene: TRBJ1-5
V gene: TRBV27
CDR3 length: 15
D gene: NA
clone size: NA

CDR3 DNA: TGTGCCGTAGCGGGAGGACACGGTTACGAGCAGTACTTC
CDR3 protein: CAVAGGHGYEQYF
J gene: TRBJ2-7
V gene: TRBV10-3
CDR3 length: 13
D gene: TRBD2
clone size: many

CDR3 DNA: TGTGCCACCAGCAGAGAAACTAGCGCTCACTACGAGCAGTACTTC
CDR3 protein: CATSRETSAHYEQYF
J gene: TRBJ2-7
V gene: TRBV15
CDR3 length: 15
D gene: TRBD2
clone size: NA

CDR3 DNA: TGTGCCAGCAGCCAAGATGAGGGGGACAGCTCCTACGAGCAGTACTTC
CDR3 protein: CASSQDEGDSSYEQYF
J gene: TRBJ2-7
V gene: TRBV4-2
CDR3 length: 16
D gene: TRBD1
clone size: NA

CDR3 DNA: TGTGCCAGCAGCTACCGCCCCCCACTAGCGGGAACCCCCGAGCAGTACTTC
CDR3 protein: CASSYRPPLAGTPEQYF
J gene: TRBJ2-7
V gene: TRBV7-9
CDR3 length: 17
D gene: TRBD2
clone size: NA

CDR3 DNA: TGTGCCAGCAGTTTGATAGCGGGAGTGCACACCGGGGAGCTGTTTTTT
CDR3 protein: CASSLIAGVHTGELFF
J gene: TRBJ2-2
V gene: TRBV28
CDR3 length: 16
D gene: TRBD2
clone size: NA

CDR3 DNA: TGTGCCAGCGATGGACTAGCGGGATGGGGCAATGAGCAGTTCTTC
CDR3 protein: CASDGLAGWGNEQFF
J gene: TRBJ2-1
V gene: TRBV2
CDR3 length: 15
D gene: TRBD2
clone size: NA

CDR3 DNA: TGTGCCAGCAGCACATACCTAGCGGGAGGAGGGGAGCAGTACTTC
CDR3 protein: CASSTYLAGGGEQYF
J gene: TRBJ2-7
V gene: TRBV5-6
CDR3 length: 15
D gene: TRBD2
clone size: NA

CDR3 DNA: TGCGCCAGCAGCTTGGGGGCGGCTAGCGGGAGTCCCCCTCAAGAGACCCAGTACTTC
CDR3 protein: CASSLGAASGSPPQETQYF
J gene: TRBJ2-5
V gene: TRBV5-1
CDR3 length: 19
D gene: TRBD2
clone size: NA

CDR3 DNA: TGTGCCTGGAGCCCGGGACTAGCGGGATTAGAGACCCAGTACTTC
CDR3 protein: CAWSPGLAGLETQYF
J gene: TRBJ2-5
V gene: TRBV30
CDR3 length: 15
D gene: TRBD2
clone size: NA

CDR3 DNA: TGCGCCAGCAGCCAAGCCCCGGAGGGCGAGCAGTACTTC
CDR3 protein: CASSQAPEGEQYF
J gene: TRBJ2-7
V gene: TRBV4-1
CDR3 length: 13
D gene: NA
clone size: few

CDR3 DNA: TGTGCCACCAGCACGGGACTCGGTTACGAGCAGTACTTC
CDR3 protein: CATSTGLGYEQYF
J gene: TRBJ2-7
V gene: TRBV15
CDR3 length: 13
D gene: NA
clone size: NA

CDR3 DNA: TGCGCCAGCAGCCAAGAGGTCCGGTATAACTATGGCTACACCTTC
CDR3 protein: CASSQEVRYNYGYTF
J gene: TRBJ1-2
V gene: TRBV4-3
CDR3 length: 15
D gene: NA
clone size: NA

CDR3 DNA: TGTGCCAGCAGTTACTCGACTAGCGGGAGAGGAGAGACCCAGTACTTC
CDR3 protein: CASSYSTSGRGETQYF
J gene: TRBJ2-5
V gene: TRBV6-5
CDR3 length: 16
D gene: TRBD2
clone size: NA

CDR3 DNA: TGTGCCAGTAGGGTGACGGGGGATGGCTACGAGCAGTACTTC
CDR3 protein: CASRVTGDGYEQYF
J gene: TRBJ2-7
V gene: TRBV19
CDR3 length: 14
D gene: NA
clone size: NA

CDR3 DNA: TGCGCCAGCAGCTTGGAGGGGGTCGAGCAGTACTTC
CDR3 protein: CASSLEGVEQYF
J gene: TRBJ2-7
V gene: TRBV5-1
CDR3 length: 12
D gene: NA
clone size: NA

CDR3 DNA: TGTGCCAGCAGCAGCAGGGGGTTAAACATTCAGTACTTC
CDR3 protein: CASSSRGLNIQYF
J gene: TRBJ2-4
V gene: TRBV7-2
CDR3 length: 13
D gene: TRBD1
clone size: NA

CDR3 DNA: TGTGCCAGCAGCCTTACCGGGACTTCCTACGAGCAGTACTTC
CDR3 protein: CASSLTGTSYEQYF
J gene: TRBJ2-7
V gene: TRBV4-2
CDR3 length: 14
D gene: NA
clone size: NA

CDR3 DNA: TGTGCCAGCAGCGAGGAGGATACGCAGTATTTT
CDR3 protein: CASSEEDTQYF
J gene: TRBJ2-3
V gene: TRBV7-2
CDR3 length: 11
D gene: NA
clone size: NA

CDR3 DNA: TGTGCCAGCAGCGTAGTAGGACAGGGAGGCACAGATACGCAGTATTTT
CDR3 protein: CASSVVGQGGTDTQYF
J gene: TRBJ2-3
V gene: TRBV9
CDR3 length: 16
D gene: TRBD1
clone size: NA

CDR3 DNA: TGCGCCAGCAGCCAAGGTAGCGGGAGGTACAATGAGCAGTTCTTC
CDR3 protein: CASSQGSGRYNEQFF
J gene: TRBJ2-1
V gene: TRBV4-3
CDR3 length: 15
D gene: TRBD2
clone size: NA

CDR3 DNA: TGTGCCAGTAGTAGGAGCCCGGAGGGGAATTCACCCCTCCACTTT
CDR3 protein: CASSRSPEGNSPLHF
J gene: TRBJ1-6
V gene: TRBV19
CDR3 length: 15
D gene: NA
clone size: few

CDR3 DNA: TGTGCCAGCAGTCCGGGACAGGGTATTAGTCCCCAAGAGACCCAGTACTTC
CDR3 protein: CASSPGQGISPQETQYF
J gene: TRBJ2-5
V gene: TRBV7-9
CDR3 length: 17
D gene: TRBD1
clone size: NA

CDR3 DNA: TGTGCCAGCAGCCCGTGGACAGGACCTTACAATGAGCAGTTCTTC
CDR3 protein: CASSPWTGPYNEQFF
J gene: TRBJ2-1
V gene: TRBV7-9
CDR3 length: 15
D gene: TRBD1
clone size: NA

CDR3 DNA: TGTGCCAGCAGCACGAGACAGATCACGAACACCGGGGAGCTGTTTTTT
CDR3 protein: CASSTRQITNTGELFF
J gene: TRBJ2-2
V gene: TRBV5-6
CDR3 length: 16
D gene: NA
clone size: NA

CDR3 DNA: TGTGCCAGCAGCTTGGGGCGGGAACGGGAGACCCAGTACTTC
CDR3 protein: CASSLGRERETQYF
J gene: TRBJ2-5
V gene: TRBV5-4
CDR3 length: 14
D gene: NA
clone size: NA

CDR3 DNA: TGTGCCAGCAGTTACGGAGCGCGAAACACTGAAGCTTTCTTT
CDR3 protein: CASSYGARNTEAFF
J gene: TRBJ1-1
V gene: TRBV6-5
CDR3 length: 14
D gene: NA
clone size: NA

CDR3 DNA: TGTGCCAGCAGTGGAGGTTATGGTACTGAAGCTTTCTTT
CDR3 protein: CASSGGYGTEAFF
J gene: TRBJ1-1
V gene: TRBV6-5
CDR3 length: 13
D gene: NA
clone size: NA

CDR3 DNA: TGTGCCAGCAGCTTACAGGAGGGAGCCGGAGGGCTGTTTTTT
CDR3 protein: CASSLQEGAGGLFF
J gene: TRBJ2-2
V gene: TRBV7-2
CDR3 length: 14
D gene: NA
clone size: NA

CDR3 DNA: TGTGCCAGCAGTCCAGGGGACGAGACCCAGTACTTC
CDR3 protein: CASSPGDETQYF
J gene: TRBJ2-5
V gene: TRBV28
CDR3 length: 12
D gene: NA
clone size: NA

CDR3 DNA: TGTGCCAGCAGTTACCGGAGGGGCGCCCAGCCCCAGCATTTT
CDR3 protein: CASSYRRGAQPQHF
J gene: TRBJ1-5
V gene: TRBV6-5
CDR3 length: 14
D gene: NA
clone size: once

CDR3 DNA: TGTGCCATCGGGGGGGCGGGAGGGCCCTACGAGCAGTACTTC
CDR3 protein: CAIGGAGGPYEQYF
J gene: TRBJ2-7
V gene: TRBV6-6
CDR3 length: 14
D gene: TRBD2
clone size: NA

CDR3 DNA: TGTGCCATCAGTGAGGGACAGGGCATGAACTTC
CDR3 protein: CAISEGQGMNF
J gene: TRBJ2-7
V gene: TRBV10-3
CDR3 length: 11
D gene: TRBD1
clone size: once